The TCR beta chain under discussion was sequenced for a study of blood T cell repertoires in COVID-19. Libraries were prepared by immunoSEQ multiplex PCR; TCRdb keeps only in-frame clonotypes and omits some of them. The sample has approximately 300,000 clones; about nine tenths are singletons. The sequence was collected from a young woman who had recovered from COVID-19. The sequencing sample was made of PBMCs or T cells enriched from blood (not recorded which).

The CDR3 DNA reads TGTGCCAGCAGCCCCCTAGGGAGCTCCTACAATGAGCAGTTCTTC. Amino acid sequence: CASSPLGSSYNEQFF. This chain connects TRBV7-9 to TRBJ2-1; tentatively, D is TRBD2 (5 bases). The CDR3 has 15 amino acids. V lost 5 bases and J 0 bases, leaving 11 bases between the germline ends. Germline CDR1 reads SEHNR; CDR2 reads FQNEAQ (reference sequence).